This TCR beta chain is from a study of identical twins. The cDNA had a unique molecular identifier and a template-switch universal primer site. TCRdb itself ran the 5' RACE reads through MiXCR, one entry per CDR3 protein. Seen here are around 370,000 distinct CDR3 sequences, 9% observed once, and the top ten hold roughly 8.9%. This clonotype was seen many times. V lost 5 bases and J 4 bases, leaving 3 bases between the germline ends. The V gene's germline CDR1 is MNHEY and CDR2 SVGEGT. The CDR3 sequence is 11 residues long. The chain recombines TRBV6-2 or TRBV6-3 with TRBJ2-4; D is unresolved. The sequencing input was naive T cells sorted from blood. This sequence originates from a woman aged 45-65 years in good health. The chain's CDR3 is CASSPKNIQYF. The CDR3, as DNA: TGTGCCAGCAGTCCTAAAAACATTCAGTACTTC.